This is a list of T cell receptor beta chains from one sample in a study of CD8+CD57+ T cells in acquired aplastic anemia. TCRdb reanalysed the reads using MiXCR and keeps one entry per CDR3 protein. The data show fewer than 150,000 distinct CDR3 sequences, about half seen once. Sequencing input: sorted CD4+, CD8+, or CD8+CD57+ T cells (not recorded which) from PBMCs. The origin of the receptors is a human donor in good health, serving as a control. Each CDR3 is given without its conserved first and last residue. Each record gives: clone size, V gene, J gene, CDR3 protein. A clone size is listed for some rows: how often the clone was seen (once, few, many), or a class if it is expanded.

>NA|TRBV19|TRBJ1-3
ASSTTLDTIY
>many|TRBV5-5|TRBJ2-3
ASSLWAGRPDTQY
>NA|TRBV15|TRBJ2-5
ATSSVGRTGGETQY
>few|TRBV2|TRBJ1-1
ASSEALGRSLNTEAF
>once|TRBV7-8|TRBJ2-7
ASSSPSRKTYEQY
>NA|TRBV11-1|TRBJ2-7
ASSLGVGDRVREQY
>NA|TRBV2|TRBJ2-7
ASNRRGAYEQY
>NA|TRBV20-1|TRBJ2-5
SATYRDRGRY
>NA|TRBV10-1|TRBJ1-2
ARAGTAYGYT
>NA|TRBV2|TRBJ1-2
ASSEQGAYGYT
>many|TRBV11-1|TRBJ2-5
ASTQGGGQETQY
>many|TRBV7-3|TRBJ1-5
ASSPDHNQPQH
>NA|TRBV15|TRBJ1-4
ATSGANTRGEKLF
>few|TRBV11-2|TRBJ2-1
ASSSHTLSHEQF
>many|TRBV7-2|TRBJ1-2
ASSSPQGALYGYT
>few|TRBV10-3|TRBJ2-2
AISESSGGTNTGELF
>NA|TRBV7-9|TRBJ2-4
AISRLAKNIQY
>many|TRBV5-4|TRBJ2-7
ASSTRSTSGSYEQY
>many|TRBV11-2|TRBJ2-1
ASSQQRTYNEQF
>NA|TRBV15|TRBJ1-1
ATSRDRSLRLAF
>NA|TRBV7-9|TRBJ2-7
ASSLRGSYEQY
>NA|TRBV10-3|TRBJ2-5
AISVDPQETQY
>NA|TRBV2|TRBJ1-5
ASSDQDIGYQPQH
>many|TRBV6-1|TRBJ2-1
ASTRQGYNEQF
>NA|TRBV2|TRBJ2-1
ASSEASGGVNEQF
>many|TRBV4-2|TRBJ2-7
ASSQELKGVYEQY
>many|TRBV19|TRBJ2-3
ASSTRASGSPDTQY
>many|TRBV2|TRBJ2-7
AVSGGEGASYEQY
>many|TRBV12-5|TRBJ2-7
ASGLPGQSYEQY
>many|TRBV7-2|TRBJ2-3
ASSLASPTGGSSTDTQY
>NA|TRBV7-9|TRBJ1-2
ASSFWGADGYT
>many|TRBV4-1|TRBJ1-4
ASSQAGAVEKLF
>NA|TRBV29-1|TRBJ1-2
SVEGIQGLGYT
>NA|TRBV15|TRBJ2-7
ATSRGAGAAEQY
>few|TRBV2|TRBJ2-7
ASVRLSSYEQY
>NA|TRBV20-1|TRBJ2-7
SARKTGGEQY
>NA|TRBV20-1|TRBJ2-7
SAPETGTGRYEQY
>NA|TRBV3-1|TRBJ1-4
ASSQGGTQEKLF
>NA|TRBV6-2/TRBV6-3|TRBJ1-2
ASGRDVYGYT
>NA|TRBV10-2|TRBJ1-2
ASSESQGVDYGYT
>many|TRBV20-1|TRBJ2-3
SAQNGLAGTDTQY
>few|TRBV6-2/TRBV6-3|TRBJ2-3
ASSPAGLYSTDTQY
>many|TRBV6-1|TRBJ2-1
ASSEDINEQF
>NA|TRBV10-3|TRBJ1-2
AISESRDKYGYT
>many|TRBV6-1|TRBJ1-6
ASRRRGGYGDSPLH
>NA|TRBV2|TRBJ2-5
ASSGGTFQGTQY
>many|TRBV7-8|TRBJ2-2
ASTLGGSNTGELF
>many|TRBV7-9|TRBJ1-2
ASTPGQETYGYT
>many|TRBV12-3/TRBV12-4|TRBJ2-1
ASTPGSKGEQF
>NA|TRBV10-3|TRBJ2-3
AISRTVDTQY
>NA|TRBV29-1|TRBJ2-7
SVSGGQFSYEQY